The clone carrying this TCR beta chain turned up a few times. Its specificity is not known. The sample belongs to a study of T cells in localized non-small cell lung cancer. General observations from the study: Heterogeneity stays possible, as sequencing covered only one tumor region. The highest T cell clonality was in uninvolved adjacent lung, above tumor. Within adjacent lung there appeared a median around 55 of the top 100 tumor clones.

Germline values: CDR1 SGHNT, CDR2 YYREEE (reference sequence). The CDR3 sequence is 16 residues long. V gave up 0 bases and J gave up 2 bases, with 14 bases separating them. Libraries were prepared by immunoSEQ multiplex PCR; TCRdb keeps only in-frame clonotypes and omits some of them. The sample records about 33,000 clones, roughly 75% being singletons. This specimen was peripheral blood, taken before any cancer treatment. The J gene is TRBJ2-5, the V gene TRBV5-4, with D perhaps TRBD1 (7 bases). This clonotype was sampled from a male donor at least 60 years old with stage III squamous cell lung carcinoma. CDR3 residues: CASSLGQGGYQETQYF. The CDR3 coding sequence is TGTGCCAGCAGCTTGGGGCAGGGGGGATATCAAGAGACCCAGTACTTC.